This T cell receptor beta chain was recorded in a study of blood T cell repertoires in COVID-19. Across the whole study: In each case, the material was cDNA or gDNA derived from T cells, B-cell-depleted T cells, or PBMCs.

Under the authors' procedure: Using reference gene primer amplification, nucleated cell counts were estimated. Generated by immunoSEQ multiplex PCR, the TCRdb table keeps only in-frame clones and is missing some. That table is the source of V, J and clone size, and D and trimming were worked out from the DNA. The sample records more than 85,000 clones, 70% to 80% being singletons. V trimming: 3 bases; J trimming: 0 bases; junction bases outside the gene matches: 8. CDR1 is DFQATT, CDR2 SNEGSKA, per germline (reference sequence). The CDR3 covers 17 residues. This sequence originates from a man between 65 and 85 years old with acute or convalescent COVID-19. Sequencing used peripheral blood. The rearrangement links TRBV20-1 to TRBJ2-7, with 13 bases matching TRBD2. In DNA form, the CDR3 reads TGCAGTGCTAGTGGCGGGACTAGCGGGATCCTCTCCTACGAGCAGTACTTC. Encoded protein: CSASGGTSGILSYEQYF.